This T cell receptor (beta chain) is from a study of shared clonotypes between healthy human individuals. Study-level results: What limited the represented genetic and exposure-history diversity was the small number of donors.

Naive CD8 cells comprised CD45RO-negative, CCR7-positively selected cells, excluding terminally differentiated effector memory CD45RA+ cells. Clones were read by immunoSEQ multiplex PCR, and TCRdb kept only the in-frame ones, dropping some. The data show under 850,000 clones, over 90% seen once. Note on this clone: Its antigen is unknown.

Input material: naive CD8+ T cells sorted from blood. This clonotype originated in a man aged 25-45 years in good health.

DNA of the CDR3: TGTGCCAGCACCCCTCGTCCTCCCGGGATACAAAACACCATATATTTT. It is translated as CASTPRPPGIQNTIYF. The J gene is TRBJ1-3, the V gene TRBV11-2, with D hard to call. Trimming took off 7 bases at V and 6 bases at J, with 22 bases between the two ends. Per germline, CDR1 SGHAT and CDR2 FQNNGV. The CDR3 covers 16 residues.